The rows below give T cell receptor beta chains drawn from one sample of a study of blood T cell repertoires in COVID-19. Measured with immunoSEQ multiplex PCR; TCRdb has only the in-frame clones, and not every one. The sample has roughly 150,000 clones, 83% seen once. Input material: peripheral blood. The receptors were gathered from a woman aged 80 or over with acute or convalescent COVID-19. CDR3s include the opening cysteine and the closing phenylalanine or tryptophan. The D gene is left open where the match is weak. Size values are once, few and many counts, or a class for expanded clones, and some rows have none.

j_call clone_size d_call v_call cdr3_aa cdr3_nt
TRBJ2-3 . . TRBV5-1 CASSLQGYTQYF TGCGCCAGCAGCTTGCAGGGGTATACGCAGTATTTT
TRBJ2-7 . TRBD2 TRBV3-1/TRBV3-2 CASSQDVRGGVIYEQYF TGTGCCAGCAGCCAAGATGTGCGGGGGGGCGTGATCTACGAGCAGTACTTC
TRBJ1-5 once . TRBV19 CASSIIREDQPQHF TGTGCCAGTAGTATAATCCGGGAAGATCAGCCCCAGCATTTT
TRBJ1-2 . TRBD1 TRBV19 CASSPQGDPRYGYTF TGTGCCAGTAGTCCCCAGGGGGACCCTCGCTATGGCTACACCTTC
TRBJ1-1 . . TRBV11-2 CASSLDYWNTEAFF TGTGCCAGCAGTTTGGACTACTGGAACACTGAAGCTTTCTTT
TRBJ2-1 . TRBD2 TRBV3-1/TRBV3-2 CASSQGLAGYNEQFF TGTGCCAGCAGCCAGGGACTAGCGGGGTACAATGAGCAGTTCTTC
TRBJ2-7 . . TRBV2 CASSVQGSGYEQYF TGTGCCAGCAGTGTACAGGGAAGTGGCTACGAGCAGTACTTC
TRBJ1-6 . . TRBV3-1/TRBV3-2 CASSQDTGNSPLHF TGTGCCAGCAGCCAAGATACGGGTAATTCACCCCTCCACTTT
TRBJ2-1 . . TRBV27 CASSFRDTLGNEQFF TGTGCCAGCAGTTTCCGGGACACCCTAGGGAATGAGCAGTTCTTC
TRBJ1-4 . . TRBV14 CASSQGLGQLNEKLFF TGTGCCAGCAGCCAAGGTTTGGGGCAGCTTAATGAAAAACTGTTTTTT
TRBJ2-1 . . TRBV2 CASTLGARPTAKQFF TGTGCCAGCACCCTAGGGGCCCGTCCAACCGCCAAGCAGTTCTTC
TRBJ1-2 . TRBD1 TRBV5-1 CASSGLTGDGGYTF TGCGCCAGCAGCGGCCTGACAGGGGACGGTGGCTACACCTTC
TRBJ2-7 . . TRBV5-1 CASSLTGKPYEQYF TGCGCCAGCAGCCTTACCGGGAAACCCTACGAGCAGTACTTC
TRBJ2-1 . . TRBV24-1 CATSDSFRSSYNEQFF TGTGCCACCAGTGATAGTTTCCGGAGCTCCTACAATGAGCAGTTCTTC
TRBJ2-1 . . TRBV10-3 CAIKGDNEQFF TGTGCCATCAAGGGGGATAATGAGCAGTTCTTC
TRBJ1-6 . . TRBV9 CASSVEAPNSPLHF TGTGCCAGCAGCGTAGAAGCTCCGAATTCACCCCTCCACTTT